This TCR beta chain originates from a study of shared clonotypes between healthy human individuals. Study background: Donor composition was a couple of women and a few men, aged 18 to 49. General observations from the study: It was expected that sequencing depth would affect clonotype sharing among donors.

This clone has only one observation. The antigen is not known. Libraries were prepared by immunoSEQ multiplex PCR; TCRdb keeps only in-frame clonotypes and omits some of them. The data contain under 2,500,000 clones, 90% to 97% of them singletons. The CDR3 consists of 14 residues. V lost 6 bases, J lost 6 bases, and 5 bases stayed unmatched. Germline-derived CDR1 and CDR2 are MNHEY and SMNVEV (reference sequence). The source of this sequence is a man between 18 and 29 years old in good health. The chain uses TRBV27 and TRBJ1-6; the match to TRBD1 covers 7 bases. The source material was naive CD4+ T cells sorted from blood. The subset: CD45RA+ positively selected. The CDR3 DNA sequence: TGTGCCAGCAGCGGGACAGACGCTAATTCACCCCTCCACTTT. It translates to CASSGTDANSPLHF.